The 6 T cell receptor beta chains in this list originate from one sample, sequenced in a study of graft-versus-host responses after intestinal transplantation. For these TCRs, the target antigens are not known. Only in-frame clones appear in the TCRdb table, and some are missing; sequencing was by immunoSEQ multiplex PCR. The sample holds 78,000 or so clones; more than 75% are singletons and the top ten take less than 9.5%. This material consisted of unstimulated CD8+ T cells sorted from spleen or lymph node cells, taken before transplant. These receptors were collected from a human donor who was the organ donor for an intestinal transplant.

The chain couples TRBV7-9 to TRBJ2-3; D remains unclear. The CDR3 extends over 11 amino acids. Between the trimmed V and J ends, which lost 5 bases and 8 bases, there was a span of 8 bases. The germline CDR1 and CDR2 sequences are SEHNR and FQNEAQ (reference sequence). The CDR3 reads CASSRGTTQYF. CDR3 bases: TGTGCCAGCAGCCGAGGAACTACGCAGTATTTT.

This clone appeared once. CDR3 DNA: TGCGCCAGCAGCCAAGTGGGGACAGCTGGGCGGTATTTT. It translates to CASSQVGTAGRYF. The rearrangement joins TRBV4-1 to TRBJ2-3; TRBD1 matches at 7 bases. The CDR3 sequence is 13 residues long. CDR1 and CDR2 (germline): MGHRA, YSYEKL. J gave up 14 bases and V 1 base, and 9 bases lay outside the gene matches.

The sample holds one count of this clone. This chain uses TRBV2 with TRBJ1-4; D remains ambiguous. Germline assignment: CDR1 SNHLY and CDR2 FYNNEI. The CDR3 spans 13 residues. Trimming removed 1 base at V and 6 bases at J, with 6 bases between. The CDR3 region is CASSEGWDEKLFF. The DNA for the CDR3 is TGTGCCAGCAGTGAAGGGTGGGATGAAAAACTGTTTTTT.

The chain is built from TRBV27 and TRBJ2-7; 8 bases line up with TRBD2. Unmatched junction bases numbered 6, after V lost 8 bases and J lost 0 bases. CDR1 MNHEY and CDR2 SMNVEV come from the germline V gene (reference sequence). There are 14 residues in the CDR3. The CDR3 DNA sequence: TGTGCCAGCGCTACTAGCGGAAGCTCCTACGAGCAGTACTTC. Translation: CASATSGSSYEQYF.

This clone was picked up one time. The gene calls are TRBV7-9 and TRBJ2-6; 7 nucleotides match TRBD1. This CDR3 is built from 18 residues. CDR1 SEHNR and CDR2 FQNEAQ come from the germline V gene (reference sequence). V dropped 4 bases and J dropped 3; count of bases not matched to a gene: 12. In DNA, the CDR3 is TGTGCCAGCAGCTCAGGGACAGACCTAACGAGTGGGGCCAACGTCCTGACTTTC. Protein product: CASSSGTDLTSGANVLTF. Variable domain in full (rest from reference TRBV7-9 and TRBJ2-6): DTGVSQNPRHKITKRGQNVTFRCDPISEHNRLYWYRQTLGQGPEFLTYFQNEAQLEKSRLLSDRFSAERPKGSFSTLEIQRTEQGDSAMYLCASSSGTDLTSGANVLTFGAGSRLTVL.

The gene calls are TRBV7-8 and TRBJ2-7; D is perhaps TRBD1 or TRBD2 (5 bases each). The CDR3 covers 14 residues. V was trimmed by 5 bases and J by 2 bases, leaving 13 bases between them. Germline CDR1 SGHVS, CDR2 FQNEAQ. Here the CDR3 reads CASSQPGPTYEQYF. CDR3 sequence (DNA): TGTGCCAGCAGCCAACCGGGACCCACCTACGAGCAGTACTTC. Full variable domain (rest looked up from reference TRBV7-8 and TRBJ2-7): GAGVSQSPRYKVAKRGQDVALRCDPISGHVSLFWYQQALGQGPEFLTYFQNEAQLDKSGLPSDRFFAERPEGSVSTLKIQRTQQEDSAVYLCASSQPGPTYEQYFGPGTRLTVT.